These 17 T cell receptor beta chains share one sample of origin, sequenced in a study of naive and memory T cell subsets. Regarding the study as a whole: A few larger clonotypes appeared in naive repertoires, especially CD8, possibly memory cells re-expressing CD45RA.

These receptors have no known antigen. Both TRBC1 and TRBC2 were covered by a beta constant-region primer of two equimolar oligonucleotides. The ligated cDNA underwent four PCR rounds using SP2 and nested alpha and beta constant-region primers. One entry per CDR3 protein, called by TCRdb with MiXCR from the UMI-ligation and nested PCR reads. This sample yields about 150,000 distinct CDR3 sequences, of which approximately 22% are seen a single time; 0.11% belongs to the top ten. Sequencing was carried out using naive CD4+ T cells from blood. All receptors come from a human donor in good health.

The chain links TRBV20-1 to TRBJ1-4; 10 nucleotides align to TRBD1. Germline CDR1 DFQATT, CDR2 SNEGSKA (reference sequence). The CDR3 covers 14 residues. The junction had 8 bases not matched to a gene; V was cut back by 5 bases and J by 8 bases. This CDR3 reads CSAQTGGRNEKLFF. CDR3 nucleotides: TGCAGTGCTCAGACAGGGGGCAGAAACGAAAAACTGTTTTTT.

The V gene is TRBV25-1, the J gene TRBJ2-1; TRBD2 might be the D (5 bases). Trimming took 5 bases from V and 6 from J, leaving 17 bases between them. Germline loops: CDR1 MGHDK, CDR2 SYGVNS. The CDR3 runs 15 residues. For the CDR3, the DNA is TGTGCCAGCAGTTTGGACTTAGCCTCGCGCAATGAGCAGTTCTTC. Protein: CASSLDLASRNEQFF. The whole variable domain, filled in from reference TRBV25-1 and TRBJ2-1, reads EADIYQTPRYLVIGTGKKITLECSQTMGHDKMYWYQQDPGMELHLIHYSYGVNSTEKGDLSSESTVSRIRTEHFPLTLESARPSHTSQYLCASSLDLASRNEQFFGPGTRLTVL.

This clonotype was recorded at least ten times. This chain joins TRBV10-2 and TRBJ2-5; perhaps D is TRBD1 or TRBD2 (5 bases each). The CDR3 runs to 12 residues. V was shortened by 4 bases and J by 6 bases, with 9 bases between the two germline ends. Per germline, CDR1 WSHSY and CDR2 SAAADI. The CDR3 nucleotides read TGCGCCAGCAGTGTCCAGGGACAGACCCAGTACTTC. Translated: CASSVQGQTQYF.

This clonotype has just a few counts. The chain employs TRBV29-1 and TRBJ1-2, with D perhaps matching TRBD1 (5 bases). Per the germline V gene, CDR1 is SQVTM and CDR2 is ANQGSEA. V gave up 4 bases and J gave up 0 bases, with 12 bases separating them. The CDR3 length is 14 residues. CDR3 DNA sequence: TGCAGCGTTGGCGGACACCCCACTAACTATGGCTACACCTTC. As protein: CSVGGHPTNYGYTF.

The V gene is TRBV28, the J gene TRBJ2-5; TRBD2 matches 11 bases. The CDR3 is made up of 16 amino acids. Per the germline V gene, CDR1 is MDHEN and CDR2 is SYDVKM. The trim removed 5 bases at V and 2 bases at J, leaving 7 bases unmatched. CDR3 protein: CASSASGTSGQETQYF. The CDR3 DNA sequence: TGTGCCAGCAGTGCCTCCGGGACTAGCGGACAAGAGACCCAGTACTTC.

This clonotype was seen only a few times. This chain joins TRBV5-5 and TRBJ2-2; D is unclear. The CDR3 sequence is 13 residues long. The germline V gene has CDR1 SGHKS and CDR2 YYEKEE (reference sequence). Trimming took 4 bases from V and 5 from J, leaving 9 bases between them. The CDR3 sequence: CASSPGGTGELFF. The CDR3 bases are TGTGCCAGCAGCCCCGGTGGTACCGGGGAGCTGTTTTTT.

This clonotype was observed a few times. The chain's CDR3 is CASSPSGGLDYEQYF. Written as DNA, the CDR3 is TGTGCCAGCAGCCCTTCCGGCGGGCTTGACTACGAGCAGTACTTC. The chain has TRBV7-9 and TRBJ2-7; D is perhaps TRBD2 (5 bases). The germline V gene encodes CDR1 SEHNR and CDR2 FQNEAQ (reference sequence). The CDR3 has 15 amino acids. Between the trimmed V and J ends, which lost 5 bases and 3 bases, there was a span of 17 bases.

The sample holds many counts of this clonotype. The V and J genes are TRBV7-2 and TRBJ1-5; 7 bases are a match to TRBD1. Per the germline V gene, CDR1 is SGHTA and CDR2 is FQGNSA. The CDR3 covers 15 residues. The J segment lost 4 bases and the V segment lost 1 base, leaving 4 bases of the junction unmatched. The CDR3 loop is CASSLDRGPNQPQHF. In DNA, the CDR3 is TGTGCCAGCAGCTTAGACAGGGGCCCAAATCAGCCCCAGCATTTT.

This clonotype has ten or more counts. The CDR3 DNA sequence: TGTGCCAGCATCCTTACGGGGCGCTACAATGAGCAGTTCTTC. It translates to CASILTGRYNEQFF. The rearrangement links TRBV28 to TRBJ2-1; tentatively, D is TRBD1 or TRBD2 (5 bases each). CDR3 length: 14 amino acids. Trimming removed 7 bases from V and 3 bases from J, with 13 bases in between. Germline CDR1 and CDR2: MDHEN and SYDVKM.

This clonotype was seen a single time. V usage is TRBV9 and J usage is TRBJ2-4; TRBD2 might be the D (5 bases). The CDR3 has 13 amino acids. Trimming removed 0 bases from V and 9 bases from J, with 10 bases in between. CDR1 is SGDLS, CDR2 YYNGEE, per germline. CDR3 in DNA: TGTGCCAGCAGCGTAGCACTAGAAACCATTCAGTACTTC. This encodes CASSVALETIQYF. The full variable domain, its missing parts supplied by reference TRBV9 and TRBJ2-4, is DSGVTQTPKHLITATGQRVTLRCSPRSGDLSVYWYQQSLDQGLQFLIQYYNGEERAKGNILERFSAQQFPDLHSELNLSSLELGDSALYFCASSVALETIQYFGAGTRLSVL.

This chain connects TRBV5-1 to TRBJ2-5; 7 nucleotides match TRBD1. The CDR3 totals 16 residues. V dropped 0 bases and J dropped 5; count of bases not matched to a gene: 10. CDR1 is SGHRS, CDR2 YFSETQ, per germline. CDR3 coding DNA: TGCGCCAGCAGCTTGGTCGGGACAGCGGTCGGGGAGACCCAGTACTTC. Protein: CASSLVGTAVGETQYF. Complete variable domain (other parts from reference TRBV5-1 and TRBJ2-5): KAGVTQTPRYLIKTRGQQVTLSCSPISGHRSVSWYQQTPGQGLQFLFEYFSETQRNKGNFPGRFSGRQFSNSRSEMNVSTLELGDSALYLCASSLVGTAVGETQYFGPGTRLLVL.

This chain joins TRBV5-5 and TRBJ2-5; no clear D. From germline, CDR1 is SGHKS and CDR2 YYEKEE (reference sequence). V was cut by 4 bases and J by 4 bases, with 8 bases left in between. The CDR3 is 12 residues long. CDR3 in DNA: TGTGCCAGCAGCCTCAACTTAGAGACCCAGTACTTC. Its translation is CASSLNLETQYF.

This clonotype was seen a few times. The chain carries TRBV18 and TRBJ2-7; D is unclear. The CDR3 sequence is 13 residues long. The germline gives CDR1 KGHSH, CDR2 LQKENI. Between the trimmed V and J ends, which lost 3 bases and 2 bases, there was a span of 8 bases. The DNA of the CDR3 is TGTGCCAGCTCACCCTCCCCGACCTACGAGCAGTACTTC. Protein product: CASSPSPTYEQYF. Using reference TRBV18 and TRBJ2-7 for the parts outside the CDR3, the full variable domain is NAGVMQNPRHLVRRRGQEARLRCSPMKGHSHVYWYRQLPEEGLKFMVYLQKENIIDESGMPKERFSAEFPKEGPSILRIQQVVRGDSAAYFCASSPSPTYEQYFGPGTRLTVT.

This clonotype turned up a few times. The CDR3 bases are TGTGCCACCAGCAGACCGGGACAGAGCACAGATACGCAGTATTTT. Residues: CATSRPGQSTDTQYF. V is TRBV15 and J is TRBJ2-3; 7 bases are shared with TRBD1. The CDR3 loop spans 15 amino acids. CDR1 LNHNV and CDR2 YYDKDF come from the germline V gene (reference sequence). The junction had 2 bases not matched to a gene; V was cut back by 2 bases and J by 0 bases.

This clonotype was observed a few times. This chain links TRBV21-1 with TRBJ2-5; the table's TRBD1 call for D was not verified on the DNA. TRBV21-1 is described as a pseudogene. The CDR3 extends over 15 amino acids. The CDR3 protein is CASSSRDRRQETQYF. As DNA, the CDR3 is TGTGCCAGCAGCTCCAGAGACAGACGACAAGAGACCCAGTACTTC.

This clonotype was counted a few times. The J gene is TRBJ2-5, the V gene TRBV11-2; possible D gene TRBD2, 6 bases. CDR1 is SGHAT, CDR2 FQNNGV, per germline. This CDR3 spans 15 amino acids. V lost 5 bases to trimming and J lost 5 bases, with 18 bases between them. CDR3 sequence (DNA): TGTGCCAGCAGCCCTAGGGAGACGGGAGCCGAGACCCAGTACTTC. Encoded protein: CASSPRETGAETQYF.

CDR3 sequence: CAASRIGGTKSNEQFF. CDR3 DNA: TGTGCCGCCTCAAGAATCGGCGGGACCAAATCCAATGAGCAGTTCTTC. The V call is TRBV27, the J call TRBJ2-1, with D tentatively TRBD2 (6 bases). V lost 11 bases, J lost 6 bases, and 26 bases lay in between. Looked up from germline, CDR1 is MNHEY and CDR2 is SMNVEV (reference sequence). CDR3 length equals 16 residues.